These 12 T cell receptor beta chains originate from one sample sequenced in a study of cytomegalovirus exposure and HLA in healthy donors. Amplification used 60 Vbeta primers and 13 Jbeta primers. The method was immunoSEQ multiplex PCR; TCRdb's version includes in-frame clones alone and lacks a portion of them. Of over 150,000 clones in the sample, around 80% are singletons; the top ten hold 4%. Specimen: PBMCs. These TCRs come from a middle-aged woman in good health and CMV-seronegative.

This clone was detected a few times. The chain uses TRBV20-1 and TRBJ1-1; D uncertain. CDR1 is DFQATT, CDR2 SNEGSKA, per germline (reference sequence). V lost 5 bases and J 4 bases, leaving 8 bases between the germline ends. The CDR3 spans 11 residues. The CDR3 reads CSARTVTEAFF. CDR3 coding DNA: TGCAGTGCTCGAACAGTCACTGAAGCTTTCTTT.

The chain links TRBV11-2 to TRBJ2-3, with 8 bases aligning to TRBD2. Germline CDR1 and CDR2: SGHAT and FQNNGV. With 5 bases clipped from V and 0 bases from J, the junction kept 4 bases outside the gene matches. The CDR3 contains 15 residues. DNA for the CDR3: TGTGCCAGCAGCCTCAGCGGGGGTAGCACAGATACGCAGTATTTT. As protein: CASSLSGGSTDTQYF.

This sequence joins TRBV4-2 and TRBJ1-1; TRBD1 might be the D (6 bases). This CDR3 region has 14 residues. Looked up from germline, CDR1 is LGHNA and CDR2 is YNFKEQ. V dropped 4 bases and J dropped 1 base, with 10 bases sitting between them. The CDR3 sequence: CASSRGQRNTEAFF. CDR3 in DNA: TGTGCCAGCAGCCGTGGACAGAGGAACACTGAAGCTTTCTTT.

The CDR3 loop is CASNRKGENIQYF. The CDR3 DNA is TGTGCCAGCAATCGTAAGGGGGAAAACATTCAGTACTTC. The genes are TRBV6-1 and TRBJ2-4, with TRBD1 as a possible D gene (6 bases). Germline-derived CDR1 and CDR2 are MNHNS and SASEGT. Trimming took 7 bases from V and 5 from J, leaving 12 bases between them. The CDR3 consists of 13 residues.

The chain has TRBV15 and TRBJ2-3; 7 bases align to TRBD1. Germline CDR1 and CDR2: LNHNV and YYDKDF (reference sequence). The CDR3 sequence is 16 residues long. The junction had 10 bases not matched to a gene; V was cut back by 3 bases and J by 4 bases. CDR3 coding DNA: TGTGCCACCAGCAGTGGTGAGGGGGCAGGGGCAGATACGCAGTATTTT. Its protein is CATSSGEGAGADTQYF.

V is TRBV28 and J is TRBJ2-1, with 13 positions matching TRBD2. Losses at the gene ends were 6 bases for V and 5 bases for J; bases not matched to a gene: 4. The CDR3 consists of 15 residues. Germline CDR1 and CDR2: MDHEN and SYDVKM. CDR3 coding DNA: TGTGCCAGCAGACCGGGGACTAGCGGGAACAATGAGCAGTTCTTC. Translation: CASRPGTSGNNEQFF.

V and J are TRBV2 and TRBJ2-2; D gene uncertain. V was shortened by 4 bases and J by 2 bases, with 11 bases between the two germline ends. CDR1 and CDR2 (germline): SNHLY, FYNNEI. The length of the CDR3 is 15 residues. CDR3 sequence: CASSGYGTNTGELFF. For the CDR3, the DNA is TGTGCCAGCAGTGGTTATGGCACCAACACCGGGGAGCTGTTTTTT.

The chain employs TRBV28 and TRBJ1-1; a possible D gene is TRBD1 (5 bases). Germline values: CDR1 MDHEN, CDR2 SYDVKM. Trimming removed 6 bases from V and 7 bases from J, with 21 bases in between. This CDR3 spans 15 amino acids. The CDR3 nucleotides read TGTGCCAGCAGAGTAGGGGCTCTCCTCTCGGGTGAAGCTTTCTTT. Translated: CASRVGALLSGEAFF.

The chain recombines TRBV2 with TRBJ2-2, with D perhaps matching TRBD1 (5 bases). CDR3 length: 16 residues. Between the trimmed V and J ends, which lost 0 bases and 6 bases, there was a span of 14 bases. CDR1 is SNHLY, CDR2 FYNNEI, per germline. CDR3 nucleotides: TGTGCCAGCAGTGAAGCCCTTCTCCAGGGCGCCGGGGAGCTGTTTTTT. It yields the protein CASSEALLQGAGELFF.

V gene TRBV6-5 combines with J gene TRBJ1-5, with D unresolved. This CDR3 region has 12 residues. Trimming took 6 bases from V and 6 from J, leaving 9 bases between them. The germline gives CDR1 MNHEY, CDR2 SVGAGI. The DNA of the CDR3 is TGTGCCAGCAGAACAGTGGGTCAGCCCCAGCATTTT. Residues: CASRTVGQPQHF.

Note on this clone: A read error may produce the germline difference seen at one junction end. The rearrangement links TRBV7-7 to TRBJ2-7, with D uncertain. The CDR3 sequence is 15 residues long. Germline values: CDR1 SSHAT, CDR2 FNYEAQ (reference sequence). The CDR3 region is CASSLEPTSSYEQYF. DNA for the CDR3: TGTGCTAGCAGCTTAGAACCCACGAGCTCCTACGAGCAGTACTTC.

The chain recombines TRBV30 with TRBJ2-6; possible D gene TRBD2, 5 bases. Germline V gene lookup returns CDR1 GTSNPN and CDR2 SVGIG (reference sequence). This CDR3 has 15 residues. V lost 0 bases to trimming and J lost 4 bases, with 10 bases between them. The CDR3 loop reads CAWSVRRAGANVLTF. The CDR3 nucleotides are TGTGCCTGGAGTGTGAGGCGGGCCGGGGCCAACGTCCTGACTTTC. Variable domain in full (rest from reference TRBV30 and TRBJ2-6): SQTIHQWPATLVQPVGSPLSLECTVEGTSNPNLYWYRQAAGRGLQLLFYSVGIGQISSEVPQNLSASRPQDRQFILSSKKLLLSDSGFYLCAWSVRRAGANVLTFGAGSRLTVL.